The 17 T cell receptor beta chains listed next were all sequenced from one sample in a study of shared clonotypes between healthy human individuals. Clones were sequenced by immunoSEQ multiplex PCR, and TCRdb holds only the in-frame ones, with some missing. The sample consists of over 1.5 million clones, under 99% of them appearing once. Input material: naive CD4+ T cells sorted from blood. Subset defined: CD45RA+ positively selected. The receptor source for this set is a man aged 30-40 years in good health.

This clone was detected a few times. The chain links TRBV29-1 to TRBJ1-2; the D gene is possibly TRBD1 (6 bases). V was pared by 4 bases and J by 1 base, with 10 bases between. The CDR3 has 13 residues. Looked up from germline, CDR1 is SQVTM and CDR2 is ANQGSEA. The CDR3 reads CSVGGHLNYGYTF. The CDR3 region has the DNA TGCAGCGTTGGGGGACACCTTAACTATGGCTACACCTTC.

This clone was seen once. The J gene is TRBJ1-5, the V gene TRBV28; D is ambiguous. Per germline, CDR1 MDHEN and CDR2 SYDVKM. CDR3 size: 15 residues. The V gene lost 2 bases and the J gene lost 5 bases, with 13 bases spanning the gap. The CDR3 bases are TGTGCCAGCAGTTTACTCCATGAACGGTATCAGCCCCAGCATTTT. Translating gives CASSLLHERYQPQHF. The full variable domain, in which reference TRBV28 and TRBJ1-5 provide the parts outside the CDR3, is DVKVTQSSRYLVKRTGEKVFLECVQDMDHENMFWYRQDPGLGLRLIYFSYDVKMKEKGDIPEGYSVSREKKERFSLILESASTNQTSMYLCASSLLHERYQPQHFGDGTRLSIL.

This chain uses TRBV15 with TRBJ2-3; TRBD1 aligns across 11 bases. V was pared by 1 base and J by 4 bases, with 10 bases of the junction left unmatched. Germline V CDR1 and CDR2: LNHNV, YYDKDF (reference sequence). This CDR3 has 18 residues. CDR3: CATSRGGTGGAIADTQYF. As DNA, the CDR3 is TGTGCCACCAGCAGAGGAGGGACAGGGGGAGCGATCGCAGATACGCAGTATTTT.

The chain is built from TRBV6-1 and TRBJ1-1; 7 bases line up with TRBD1. CDR1 and CDR2 (germline): MNHNS, SASEGT. The CDR3 spans 13 residues. Trimming removed 8 bases from V and 2 bases from J; junction bases left unmatched: 5. The CDR3 reads CASYNRGNTEAFF. The CDR3 DNA reads TGTGCCAGCTACAACAGGGGTAACACTGAAGCTTTCTTT.

The genes are TRBV7-9 and TRBJ1-1; D is uncertain. The CDR3 is 15 amino acids. Trimming shortened V by 2 bases and J by 0 bases, and 10 bases separated the two germline ends. In germline, CDR1 is SEHNR, CDR2 FQNEAQ (reference sequence). The CDR3 protein is CASSLQEFMNTEAFF. For the CDR3, the DNA is TGTGCCAGCAGCTTACAGGAGTTCATGAACACTGAAGCTTTCTTT.

The genes are TRBV5-4 and TRBJ2-5; no reliable D call. The length of the CDR3 is 15 residues. Germline values: CDR1 SGHNT, CDR2 YYREEE (reference sequence). Deletions cut 4 bases from V and 5 bases from J, with 18 bases between. CDR3 sequence (DNA): TGTGCCAGCAGCCTTTGGCCCCCAAATACGGAGACCCAGTACTTC. The encoded protein is CASSLWPPNTETQYF.

The J gene is TRBJ2-3, the V gene TRBV5-1; a possible D gene is TRBD2 (7 bases). The CDR3 sequence is 14 residues long. Per germline, CDR1 SGHRS and CDR2 YFSETQ. V shed 4 bases and J shed 0 bases, with 9 bases lying between them. CDR3 coding DNA: TGCGCCAGCAGCCGCGGGGGCAGCACAGATACGCAGTATTTT. Translating gives CASSRGGSTDTQYF.

The table lists this clone with a few counts. Additional DNA sequences in this sample encode the identical CDR3. The chain is built from TRBV30 and TRBJ2-5, with D uncertain. The germline CDR1 and CDR2 sequences are GTSNPN and SVGIG (reference sequence). This CDR3 is built from 11 residues. V lost 0 bases to trimming and J lost 5 bases, with 4 bases between them. The DNA of the CDR3 is TGTGCCTGGAGTGTACTCGAGACCCAGTACTTC. Amino acid sequence: CAWSVLETQYF. The complete variable domain, with remaining parts taken from reference TRBV30 and TRBJ2-5, reads SQTIHQWPATLVQPVGSPLSLECTVEGTSNPNLYWYRQAAGRGLQLLFYSVGIGQISSEVPQNLSASRPQDRQFILSSKKLLLSDSGFYLCAWSVLETQYFGPGTRLLVL.

The chain uses TRBV11-2 and TRBJ2-2; D is unresolved. The CDR3 runs to 16 residues. From germline, CDR1 is SGHAT and CDR2 FQNNGV. Trimming pared 6 bases from V and 3 bases from J, leaving 17 bases between. The CDR3 is CASRLNLADDTGELFF. For the CDR3, the DNA is TGTGCCAGCAGACTCAACCTTGCGGACGACACCGGGGAGCTGTTTTTT.

This chain links TRBV7-3 with TRBJ2-2; D is perhaps TRBD2 (6 bases). The CDR3 sequence is 12 residues long. In germline, CDR1 is SGHTA, CDR2 FQGTGA. Deletions cut 5 bases from V and 7 bases from J, with 8 bases between. CDR3 region: CASSRRGGELFF. Here the CDR3 DNA reads TGTGCCAGCAGCCGGCGGGGCGGGGAGCTGTTTTTT.

The gene calls are TRBV5-1 and TRBJ2-7, with a possible D match to TRBD1 (6 bases). This CDR3 contains 14 residues. Deletions cut 0 bases from V and 2 bases from J, with 9 bases between. Looked up from germline, CDR1 is SGHRS and CDR2 is YFSETQ. This CDR3 reads CASSLGQETYEQYF. The CDR3 DNA is TGCGCCAGCAGCTTGGGACAGGAGACCTACGAGCAGTACTTC.

The J gene is TRBJ2-2, the V gene TRBV29-1; 7 bases are a match to TRBD2. V lost 7 bases, J lost 0 bases, and 2 bases stayed unmatched. Looked up from germline, CDR1 is SQVTM and CDR2 is ANQGSEA. This CDR3 is 13 amino acids long. The CDR3 DNA reads TGCAGCGCGGGACTAACGAACACCGGGGAGCTGTTTTTT. As protein: CSAGLTNTGELFF.

The chain uses TRBV9 and TRBJ2-7, with D possibly matching TRBD1 (6 bases). The germline V and J ends were trimmed by 5 bases and 1 base, with 16 bases remaining between them. This CDR3 is 15 amino acids long. CDR1 and CDR2 from the germline V gene are SGDLS and YYNGEE. The CDR3: CASSARPTGSYEQYF. The CDR3 bases are TGTGCCAGCAGTGCGAGGCCGACAGGTTCCTACGAGCAGTACTTC.

The gene calls are TRBV4-1 and TRBJ2-1; 7 positions agree with TRBD1. The V and J ends lost 4 bases and 12 bases, in that order; junction bases with no gene match: 9. The germline V gene encodes CDR1 MGHRA and CDR2 YSYEKL. This CDR3 is built from 13 residues. The CDR3 coding sequence is TGCGCCAGCAGCCGCAACCTGGGACAGACGCAGTTCTTC. Translated, it gives CASSRNLGQTQFF.

V and J are TRBV5-1 and TRBJ2-1; TRBD1 agrees at 7 bases. Germline CDR1 and CDR2: SGHRS and YFSETQ. This CDR3 comprises 15 residues. The V gene end was trimmed by 6 bases and the J gene end by 7 bases; junction bases not matched to a gene: 13. CDR3 DNA sequence: TGCGCCAGCACAACTCTGACAGGGCTCGGTAATGAGCAGTTCTTC. Its translation is CASTTLTGLGNEQFF.

Worth noting for this clone: Other nucleotide sequences from this sample produce the same CDR3. CDR3 in DNA: TGTGCCAGCAGTTACCCACCCGAGCAGTACTTC. Residues: CASSYPPEQYF. The chain links TRBV6-6 to TRBJ2-7; D ambiguous. This CDR3 comprises 11 residues. The ends were cut back, 2 bases at V and 6 bases at J, with 5 bases in the middle. Germline V gene data show CDR1 as MNHNY and CDR2 as SVGAGI (reference sequence).

V is TRBV4-1 and J is TRBJ1-5, with a weak D call TRBD1 (5 bases). Trimming took off 0 bases at V and 4 bases at J, with 13 bases between the two ends. Germline values: CDR1 MGHRA, CDR2 YSYEKL. CDR3 length: 16 residues. As DNA, the CDR3 is TGCGCCAGCAGCCAAGATCGTGGGGGAGTAAATCAGCCCCAGCATTTT. It is translated as CASSQDRGGVNQPQHF.